What follows are 32 T cell receptor beta chains derived from one specimen sequenced in a study of PD-L1 blockade in urothelial cancer. Clones were read by immunoSEQ multiplex PCR, and TCRdb kept only the in-frame ones, dropping some. This sample carries 100,000 to 150,000 clones, roughly 86% of them seen once, and the ten largest clones take roughly 2.6%. The time point here: peripheral blood 6 weeks after treatment start. The material was PBMCs, obtained around atezolizumab (anti-PD-L1) treatment. Receptors originate from a man in his fifties or sixties with urothelial cancer.

The chain uses TRBV5-1 and TRBJ1-2; 10 bases map to TRBD1. The CDR3 is made up of 13 amino acids. From germline, CDR1 is SGHRS and CDR2 YFSETQ. Trimming cost V 4 bases and J 4 bases; bases outside gene matches: 1. The CDR3 DNA sequence: TGCGCCAGCAGCCGGACAGGGGGCTATGGCTACACCTTC. It encodes CASSRTGGYGYTF. The full variable domain, with the rest looked up from reference TRBV5-1 and TRBJ1-2, is KAGVTQTPRYLIKTRGQQVTLSCSPISGHRSVSWYQQTPGQGLQFLFEYFSETQRNKGNFPGRFSGRQFSNSRSEMNVSTLELGDSALYLCASSRTGGYGYTFGSGTRLTVV.

A single count supports this clone. This chain links TRBV7-9 with TRBJ1-3; a possible D gene is TRBD1 (5 bases). The CDR3 length is 14 residues. CDR1 and CDR2 from the germline V gene are SEHNR and FQNEAQ (reference sequence). Between the trimmed V and J ends, which lost 4 bases and 1 base, there was a span of 8 bases. CDR3 DNA: TGTGCCAGCAGCTCCAGGGATTCTGGAAACACCATATATTTT. The encoded protein is CASSSRDSGNTIYF.

The chain's CDR3 is CASRDGTGTDTQYF. The CDR3 bases are TGCGCCAGCAGGGACGGGACAGGGACAGATACGCAGTATTTT. The chain employs TRBV5-1 and TRBJ2-3, with 9 bases lining up with TRBD1. The V segment lost 5 bases and the J segment 3 bases; nucleotides outside the gene matches: 4. This CDR3 region has 14 residues. Germline V gives CDR1 SGHRS, CDR2 YFSETQ.

The rearrangement links TRBV4-1 to TRBJ2-6; TRBD1 aligns across 8 bases. V dropped 0 bases and J dropped 2; count of bases not matched to a gene: 6. CDR1 is MGHRA and CDR2 is YSYEKL in the germline V gene. CDR3 size: 18 residues. CDR3 bases: TGCGCCAGCAGCCAAGATGGTGTCAGGGGGCCTGGGGCCAACGTCCTGACTTTC. It is translated as CASSQDGVRGPGANVLTF.

V usage is TRBV13 and J usage is TRBJ2-3; D not resolved. The V gene's germline CDR1 is PRHDT and CDR2 FYEKMQ (reference sequence). This CDR3 comprises 14 residues. V was trimmed by 4 bases and J by 4 bases, leaving 12 bases between them. The CDR3 DNA is TGTGCCAGCAGCTCTGACTCAACCCCAGATACGCAGTATTTT. Translation gives CASSSDSTPDTQYF.

The chain couples TRBV2 to TRBJ2-7, with 13 bases fitting TRBD2. The germline V gene encodes CDR1 SNHLY and CDR2 FYNNEI. The CDR3 runs 16 residues. Trimming at V came to 1 base and at J to 5 bases, leaving 5 bases not matched to a gene. CDR3 amino acids: CASSEDRTSGSNEQYF. The DNA for the CDR3 is TGTGCCAGCAGTGAAGATAGGACTAGCGGGAGCAACGAGCAGTACTTC.

This CDR3 reads CASRVRDFYSPLHF. The CDR3 DNA sequence: TGTGCCAGCAGAGTCAGGGACTTTTATTCACCCCTCCACTTT. The gene calls are TRBV28 and TRBJ1-6, with D possibly being TRBD1 (5 bases). The V gene lost 6 bases and the J gene lost 8 bases, with 14 bases spanning the gap. This CDR3 is 14 amino acids long. Germline V gene sequence: CDR1 MDHEN, CDR2 SYDVKM.

This clone has a single count. The V call is TRBV18, the J call TRBJ2-1; D is possibly TRBD1 (6 bases). Germline loops: CDR1 KGHSH, CDR2 LQKENI. The CDR3 length is 11 residues. Trimming removed 6 bases from V and 8 bases from J, with 8 bases in between. This CDR3 is CASSGQYEQFF. The CDR3 region has the DNA TGTGCCAGCTCCGGACAGTATGAGCAGTTCTTC. Together with reference TRBV18 and TRBJ2-1, the CDR3 gives the full variable domain: NAGVMQNPRHLVRRRGQEARLRCSPMKGHSHVYWYRQLPEEGLKFMVYLQKENIIDESGMPKERFSAEFPKEGPSILRIQQVVRGDSAAYFCASSGQYEQFFGPGTRLTVL.

This sequence joins TRBV19 and TRBJ1-5; a weak D match, TRBD1 (6 bases). The germline V and J ends were trimmed by 6 bases and 4 bases, with 19 bases remaining between them. CDR3 length: 16 amino acids. Germline assignment: CDR1 LNHDA and CDR2 SQIVND (reference sequence). CDR3 sequence: CASSGSTGPRNQPQHF. The CDR3 DNA reads TGTGCCAGTAGCGGATCGACAGGACCACGGAATCAGCCCCAGCATTTT.

The chain recombines TRBV28 with TRBJ1-1; 7 nucleotides line up with TRBD1. V lost 5 bases and J lost 0; bases outside the gene matches: 6. CDR1 and CDR2 from the germline V gene are MDHEN and SYDVKM. This CDR3 region has 15 residues. The CDR3 DNA sequence: TGTGCCAGCAGTCCGAGACAGGGCATGAACACTGAAGCTTTCTTT. Residues: CASSPRQGMNTEAFF.

The chain joins TRBV11-3 to TRBJ2-2; D not certain. Germline V CDR1 and CDR2: SGHNT, YENEEA. The V and J ends lost 3 bases and 6 bases respectively, with 8 bases between them. CDR3 length equals 13 residues. CDR3 coding DNA: TGTGCCAGCAGCTTTTTCCCCGCCGGGGAGCTGTTTTTT. Amino acids: CASSFFPAGELFF.

The genes are TRBV5-1 and TRBJ2-7, with TRBD2 matching over 11 bases. The germline V gene encodes CDR1 SGHRS and CDR2 YFSETQ. Trimming at V came to 1 base and at J to 3 bases, leaving 3 bases not matched to a gene. This CDR3 spans 15 amino acids. The CDR3 DNA follows: TGCGCCAGCAGCTTGACTAGCGGGGGCATCTACGAGCAGTACTTC. It translates to CASSLTSGGIYEQYF.

The chain is built from TRBV14 and TRBJ2-7, with unresolved D. V was clipped by 5 bases and J by 7 bases, with 27 bases between them. CDR3 length equals 17 residues. Germline values: CDR1 SGHDN, CDR2 FVKESK. CDR3 nucleotide sequence: TGTGCCAGCAGCTCCCCCCGGTGGGCCGGTCAACCTACGGAGCAGTACTTC. Its protein is CASSSPRWAGQPTEQYF.

This clone was picked up a small number of times. The rearrangement joins TRBV30 to TRBJ1-5, with TRBD1 as a possible D gene (6 bases). The CDR3 runs to 12 residues. V lost 0 bases to trimming and J lost 7 bases, with 7 bases between them. Germline loops: CDR1 GTSNPN, CDR2 SVGIG (reference sequence). The CDR3 reads CAWSVQGQPQHF. CDR3 nucleotides: TGTGCCTGGAGTGTACAGGGACAGCCCCAGCATTTT. The full variable domain, in which reference TRBV30 and TRBJ1-5 provide the parts outside the CDR3, is SQTIHQWPATLVQPVGSPLSLECTVEGTSNPNLYWYRQAAGRGLQLLFYSVGIGQISSEVPQNLSASRPQDRQFILSSKKLLLSDSGFYLCAWSVQGQPQHFGDGTRLSIL.

This clone came up a few times. The rearrangement joins TRBV10-3 to TRBJ1-6, with 7 bases matching TRBD1. Trimming cost V 3 bases and J 10 bases; bases outside gene matches: 9. The CDR3 has 15 residues. CDR1 and CDR2 from the germline V gene are ENHRY and SYGVKD. CDR3 loop: CAISEGDSPRSPLHF. CDR3 in DNA: TGTGCCATCAGTGAAGGGGACAGCCCAAGGTCACCCCTCCACTTT.

The chain is built from TRBV6-1 and TRBJ1-5; D is possibly TRBD1 (5 bases). This CDR3 region has 15 residues. Germline loops: CDR1 MNHNS, CDR2 SASEGT. V shed 3 bases and J shed 2 bases, with 11 bases lying between them. The CDR3 DNA sequence: TGTGCCAGCAGTGAGGACAAGGTAGGCAATCAGCCCCAGCATTTT. It translates to CASSEDKVGNQPQHF.

The rearrangement links TRBV19 to TRBJ2-5; D not certain. Trimming pared 3 bases from V and 4 bases from J, leaving 9 bases between. The germline CDR1 and CDR2 sequences are LNHDA and SQIVND (reference sequence). The CDR3 is 13 amino acids. This chain's CDR3 is CASSIHRRETQYF. The CDR3 DNA reads TGTGCCAGTAGTATTCATAGAAGAGAGACCCAGTACTTC.

This chain connects TRBV18 to TRBJ2-6; 12 bases map to TRBD2. This CDR3 spans 18 amino acids. The germline gives CDR1 KGHSH, CDR2 LQKENI. Germline trimming cut 3 bases from V and 2 bases from J; bases unmatched to any gene: 5. The CDR3 loop reads CASSPMTSGSTGANVLTF. The CDR3 DNA follows: TGTGCCAGCTCACCCATGACTAGCGGGAGTACTGGGGCCAACGTCCTGACTTTC.

The chain links TRBV7-8 to TRBJ1-5; 7 positions match TRBD1. Germline CDR1 and CDR2: SGHVS and FQNEAQ. Trimming removed 2 bases from V and 5 bases from J; junction bases left unmatched: 9. CDR3 length equals 16 residues. CDR3 amino acids: CASSLKTGEGDQPQHF. The CDR3 DNA sequence: TGTGCCAGCAGCTTAAAAACAGGGGAAGGTGATCAGCCCCAGCATTTT. The whole variable domain, remainder taken from reference TRBV7-8 and TRBJ1-5, is GAGVSQSPRYKVAKRGQDVALRCDPISGHVSLFWYQQALGQGPEFLTYFQNEAQLDKSGLPSDRFFAERPEGSVSTLKIQRTQQEDSAVYLCASSLKTGEGDQPQHFGDGTRLSIL.

This clone was recorded many times. The V gene is TRBV6-1, the J gene TRBJ1-1; D not resolved. V was trimmed by 4 bases and J by 0 bases, leaving 9 bases between them. The CDR3 extends over 14 amino acids. Germline CDR1 MNHNS, CDR2 SASEGT. The CDR3 DNA sequence: TGTGCCAGCAGTGGGCTCGTTATGAACACTGAAGCTTTCTTT. Its protein is CASSGLVMNTEAFF.

V usage is TRBV19 and J usage is TRBJ2-1; TRBD1 is a possible D gene (6 bases). The CDR3 runs to 14 residues. Germline CDR1 LNHDA, CDR2 SQIVND (reference sequence). Trimming left V 2 bases short and J 7 bases short, with 12 bases between. The chain's CDR3 is CASSILQGTNEQFF. The CDR3 DNA follows: TGTGCCAGTAGTATACTCCAGGGGACAAATGAGCAGTTCTTC.

The chain carries TRBV28 and TRBJ1-4, with TRBD1 matching 8 bases. The CDR3 runs 15 residues. With 6 bases clipped from V and 6 bases from J, the junction kept 9 bases outside the gene matches. From germline, CDR1 is MDHEN and CDR2 SYDVKM. The CDR3 spells CASRNSGGVYEKLFF. CDR3 DNA sequence: TGTGCCAGCAGAAACTCAGGGGGCGTTTATGAAAAACTGTTTTTT.

The gene calls are TRBV7-6 and TRBJ1-4, with D possibly matching TRBD1 (5 bases). Germline V CDR1 and CDR2: SGHVS, FNYEAQ. The V and J ends lost 5 bases and 7 bases respectively, with 11 bases between them. The CDR3 is made up of 13 amino acids. The DNA for the CDR3 is TGTGCCAGCAGCCCACAGGCTCGTGAAAAACTGTTTTTT. Translating gives CASSPQAREKLFF.

The chain employs TRBV5-4 and TRBJ2-7, with 10 bases identical to TRBD2. This CDR3 comprises 13 residues. CDR1 is SGHNT, CDR2 YYREEE, per germline (reference sequence). With 2 bases clipped from V and 6 bases from J, the junction kept 2 bases outside the gene matches. The CDR3 spells CASSFASGSEQYF. Here the CDR3 DNA reads TGTGCCAGCAGCTTCGCTAGCGGGAGCGAGCAGTACTTC.

This chain joins TRBV19 and TRBJ1-6; D may be TRBD1 (5 bases). Between the trimmed V and J ends, which lost 3 bases and 8 bases, there was a span of 14 bases. Per the germline V gene, CDR1 is LNHDA and CDR2 is SQIVND (reference sequence). CDR3 size: 15 residues. Here the CDR3 reads CASSMGGLGYSPLHF. The CDR3 nucleotides read TGTGCCAGTAGTATGGGGGGGTTGGGGTATTCACCCCTCCACTTT.

The chain is built from TRBV5-5 and TRBJ2-4; D is possibly TRBD2 (6 bases). The length of the CDR3 is 12 residues. V was shortened by 5 bases and J by 10 bases, with 13 bases between the two germline ends. Per the germline V gene, CDR1 is SGHKS and CDR2 is YYEKEE (reference sequence). The CDR3 region has the DNA TGTGCCAGCAGGTCGGAGGGCCCTATTCAGTACTTC. Translation: CASRSEGPIQYF.

This clone has just a few counts. The CDR3 sequence is CASCSQDIGYSPLHF. The CDR3 DNA reads TGTGCCAGCTGCTCTCAGGACATAGGCTATTCACCCCTCCACTTT. The rearrangement uses TRBV6-5 and TRBJ1-6; a possible D gene is TRBD1 (5 bases). The CDR3 has 15 amino acids. In germline, CDR1 is MNHEY, CDR2 SVGAGI. V dropped 8 bases and J dropped 8 bases, with 19 bases sitting between them.

The V and J genes are TRBV7-9 and TRBJ2-3, with 11 nucleotides matching TRBD2. Germline V gene sequence: CDR1 SEHNR, CDR2 FQNEAQ (reference sequence). The CDR3 consists of 16 residues. J gave up 1 base and V 5 bases, and 5 bases lay outside the gene matches. CDR3 sequence (DNA): TGTGCCAGCAGCGCTACTAGCGGGAGCGGCACAGATACGCAGTATTTT. Translating it yields CASSATSGSGTDTQYF. The whole variable domain, remainder taken from reference TRBV7-9 and TRBJ2-3, is DTGVSQNPRHKITKRGQNVTFRCDPISEHNRLYWYRQTLGQGPEFLTYFQNEAQLEKSRLLSDRFSAERPKGSFSTLEIQRTEQGDSAMYLCASSATSGSGTDTQYFGPGTRLTVL.

J is TRBJ1-1 and V is TRBV6-1; 7 bases line up with TRBD1. From germline, CDR1 is MNHNS and CDR2 SASEGT. This CDR3 has 15 amino acids. With V trimmed by 4 bases and J by 1 base, 6 bases remained unmatched. CDR3 sequence reads: CASSVDRAANTEAFF. For the CDR3, the DNA is TGTGCCAGCAGTGTCGACAGGGCAGCGAACACTGAAGCTTTCTTT.

V and J are TRBV5-4 and TRBJ1-6; TRBD1 might be the D (6 bases). The germline CDR1 and CDR2 sequences are SGHNT and YYREEE (reference sequence). The CDR3 spans 16 residues. Trimming shortened V by 4 bases and J by 5 bases, and 16 bases separated the two germline ends. Written as DNA, the CDR3 is TGTGCCAGCAGCAACTGGGGCAGGGGAAATAATTCACCCCTCCACTTT. Amino acids: CASSNWGRGNNSPLHF.

DNA for the CDR3: TGTGCCAGCAGCTTGGAGGCTGGCGGGAGGGGCACAGATACGCAGTATTTT. Amino acids: CASSLEAGGRGTDTQYF. J is TRBJ2-3 and V is TRBV5-4, with TRBD2 identical over 9 bases. Trimming cost V 0 bases and J 1 base; bases outside gene matches: 6. The CDR3 is made up of 17 amino acids. From germline, CDR1 is SGHNT and CDR2 YYREEE (reference sequence).

The chain carries TRBV4-2 and TRBJ2-2; D call uncertain. Germline CDR1 is LGHNA and CDR2 is YNFKEQ. CDR3 size: 16 residues. V was clipped by 0 bases and J by 6 bases, with 14 bases between them. The CDR3 DNA reads TGTGCCAGCAGCCAAGAGGAACTACTAAGAGCCGGGGAGCTGTTTTTT. Translation gives CASSQEELLRAGELFF.